The T cell receptor beta chain described here comes from a study of MAIT cells during Salmonella Paratyphi A infection (dated by TCRdb to about 2017). Study-wide conclusions, independent of this receptor: Although the availability of volunteer samples limited sample sizes, the sizes were judged adequate for detecting differences between groups. Diagnosed volunteers showed more expansion or contraction among top five MAIT clonotypes than healthy controls (about 0.5 versus 0.13), suggesting infection-driven repertoire reshaping. MAIT cell TRBV usage was oligoclonal with a preference for TRBV20 and TRBV6, and infection did not appear to change this usage.

This clonotype counts as medium-sized (0.01 to 0.1%). Its binding antigen is unknown. No much larger clone is present one base from it, and per-base qualities are unavailable. The CDR3, cysteine through phenylalanine, is 18 amino acids long. The retained sequence is limited to the CDR3, 54 bases, with the frame set at the first base. The germline V gene (reference sequence) yields DFQATT for CDR1 and SNEGSKA for CDR2. V drops 2 bases and J drops 0 bases, leaving 22 bases in between. Library preparation was by 5' RACE. Two rounds of PCR with Phusion High-Fidelity polymerase amplified TCRbeta, with sample-specific barcodes added in the primers. To build the TCRbeta libraries, template-switch cDNA synthesis was carried out using SMARTScribe reverse transcriptase along with a TRBC-specific primer. The barcoded samples were pooled and then prepared using the NEBNext Ultra DNA Library Prep Kit for Illumina. Sequencing of libraries was performed on an Illumina MiSeq with the MiSeq reagent kit v2, 300 cycles. As for the authors' bioinformatics: Reads were demultiplexed by barcode with Jemultiplexer and were aligned with MiTCR using default parameters. Non-functional sequences were removed with VDJtools, and each clonotype was defined by its amino acid sequence, with frequencies calculated from the assigned sequence reads. Clonal space homeostasis binned clonotypes by frequency as over-represented (0.05-1), large, medium and small. The public reads were run again by TCRdb, first through fastp at Q25 and then through MiXCR, and only productive beta chains were kept. All rows with the same CDR3 protein become a single entry with the most common DNA and genes. The V and J calls were determined by TCRdb, not by the authors. Counted in this sample were over 450 distinct CDR3 sequences; 40% to 50% of them appeared once. The ten largest clonotypes hold 43% of the sample.

The time point label, read with the paper, signifies: healthy control first sampling. Using flow cytometry, MAIT cells, defined as Valpha7.2+ CD161+ T cells, were identified and sorted. Laboratory volunteers or leukocyte cones from the national blood and transplant service were used as healthy adult controls. Between roughly 5,000 and 11,000 MAIT cells per sample were sorted directly into RNAqueous-Micro lysis buffer for RNA extraction. As a control for MAIT repertoire stability, unchallenged healthy controls were sampled twice, around three weeks apart. Lymphoprep gradient centrifugation was used to isolate peripheral blood mononuclear cells from blood samples and leukocyte cones. Sorting was done on either a BD FACSAria Fusion or a BD FACSAria III sorter.

Material for sequencing was MAIT cells from blood. The sequence derives from an adult in good health. Here the chain combines TRBV20-1 and TRBJ1-1; TRBD1 could be the D gene, as 6 bases match. In nucleotides, the sequence is TGCAGTGCTAGAAGTGAGGGGGAAGAAGGGAGAGTGAACACTGAAGCTTTCTTT. It translates to CSARSEGEEGRVNTEAFF.